Listed below are T cell receptor beta chains from one sample, sequenced in a study of early T cells in non-severe SARS-CoV-2 infection. TCRdb passed the 5' RACE reads through MiXCR, listing each CDR3 protein once. The data contain just over 25,000 distinct CDR3 sequences, roughly 4% of them singletons. The material sequenced was whole blood. These receptor sequences come from an adult who was a healthcare worker with PCR-confirmed SARS-CoV-2 infection or an uninfected control (not recorded which). The CDR3 runs from the conserved cysteine through the conserved F or W.

J	V	CDR3
TRBJ2-7	TRBV27	CARINPDADYEQYF
TRBJ2-2	TRBV19	CASSISRDTGELFF
TRBJ2-1	TRBV7-3	CASSRISGRNEQFF
TRBJ1-3	TRBV12-3/TRBV12-4	CASSTRGPGNTIYF
TRBJ2-7	TRBV11-2	CASSLNPRGSSRHYEQYF
TRBJ2-1	TRBV7-3	CASSLSGLPQNEQFF
TRBJ1-5	TRBV12-3/TRBV12-4	CASSRDGSNQPQHF
TRBJ2-7	TRBV24-1	CATSGWDSNEQYF
TRBJ2-1	TRBV7-8	CASSLAKGGTYNEQFF
TRBJ2-7	TRBV2	CASSPRTGVYEQYF
TRBJ2-1	TRBV7-2	CASSLAPLAGEGVF
TRBJ1-2	TRBV20-1	CSATTGEGYGYTF
TRBJ2-1	TRBV20-1	CSARLDRGFNNEQFF
TRBJ1-1	TRBV5-1	CASSLALGGNTEAFF
TRBJ2-3	TRBV28	CASSPTGDTDTQYF
TRBJ2-7	TRBV11-2	CASSAHYEQYF
TRBJ2-2	TRBV2	CASSELARQRSKSTTGELFF
TRBJ1-1	TRBV7-3	CASSPAGGLVFEAFF
TRBJ2-1	TRBV29-1	CSVEAGSLSSYNEQFF
TRBJ2-1	TRBV18	CASSPAAGDEQFF
TRBJ2-7	TRBV7-9	CASSLNAQGGYEQYF
TRBJ2-1	TRBV24-1	CATSDSLTTSGITNEQFF
TRBJ2-7	TRBV2	CASSETSGSTHEQYF
TRBJ2-7	TRBV6-1	CANSAGQGGYEQYF
TRBJ1-5	TRBV2	CASTGTGNQPQHF
TRBJ1-2	TRBV7-9	CASSLQGLYGYTF
TRBJ2-3	TRBV7-6	CASSFRQGTDTQYF
TRBJ2-1	TRBV10-3	CAISESMAGELYNEQFF
TRBJ2-2	TRBV19	CASRYRGTGELFF
TRBJ2-1	TRBV20-1	CSASKLAGVWATYNEQFF
TRBJ2-5	TRBV5-1	CASSLVLAGETQYF
TRBJ2-5	TRBV20-1	CSARDWLQEETQYF
TRBJ2-3	TRBV29-1	CSVGGQGNPADTQYF
TRBJ2-5	TRBV11-2	CASSLKGGAETQYF
TRBJ1-1	TRBV20-1	CSARDRGPTEAFF
TRBJ2-2	TRBV15	CATSSRHAANTGELFF
TRBJ2-7	TRBV7-9	CASSLDVEDSYEQYF
TRBJ2-7	TRBV20-1	CSASLPGRYEQYF
TRBJ1-2	TRBV4-1	CASSQDLGGAQGAVNGYTF
TRBJ2-1	TRBV2	CASRVGLAGDEQFF
TRBJ2-1	TRBV7-6	CASSSGLAGGKMSYNEQFF
TRBJ2-2	TRBV15	CATSRGREGGAGELFF
TRBJ1-1	TRBV6-2/TRBV6-3	CASSYVLGTPSTEAFF
TRBJ1-4	TRBV5-1	CASSAGPNEKLFF
TRBJ2-1	TRBV6-1	CASKTSGSSYNEQFF
TRBJ2-4	TRBV15	CATSRDRGDGIQYF
TRBJ2-5	TRBV6-5	CASSTGETQYF
TRBJ1-4	TRBV7-9	CASTIRGGNEKLFF
TRBJ2-1	TRBV6-1	CASRVTGGLAGNEQFF
TRBJ1-4	TRBV4-1	CASSRATGGAVRANEKLFF
TRBJ2-7	TRBV29-1	CSVEPAGGVRQYF
TRBJ2-1	TRBV6-4	CASSSTSGHNEQFF
TRBJ1-2	TRBV3-1	CASSLADLKGRGYTF
TRBJ2-4	TRBV12-3/TRBV12-4	CASSPPRLAGVGAKNIQYF
TRBJ2-7	TRBV28	CASSLLGTTYEQYF
TRBJ2-3	TRBV7-8	CASTWTGGRTDTQYF
TRBJ2-3	TRBV4-2	CASSQDGAVSDTQYF